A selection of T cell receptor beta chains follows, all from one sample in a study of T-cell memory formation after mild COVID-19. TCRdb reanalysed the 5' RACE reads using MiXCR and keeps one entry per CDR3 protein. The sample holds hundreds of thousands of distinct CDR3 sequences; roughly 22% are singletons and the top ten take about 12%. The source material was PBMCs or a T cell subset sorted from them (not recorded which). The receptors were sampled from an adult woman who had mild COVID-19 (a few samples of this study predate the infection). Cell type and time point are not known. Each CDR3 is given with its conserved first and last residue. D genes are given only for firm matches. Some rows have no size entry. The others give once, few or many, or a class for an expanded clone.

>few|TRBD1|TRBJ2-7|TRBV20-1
CSARIGGQGREQYF
TGCAGTGCTAGGATCGGGGGACAGGGGCGCGAGCAGTACTTC
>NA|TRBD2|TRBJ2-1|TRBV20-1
CSARDAGLAGLNLGYEQFF
TGCAGTGCTAGAGATGCGGGACTAGCGGGCCTAAATTTGGGGTATGAGCAGTTCTTC
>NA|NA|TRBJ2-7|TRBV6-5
CASSYIVGGDEQYF
TGTGCCAGCAGTTATATTGTAGGAGGGGACGAGCAGTACTTC
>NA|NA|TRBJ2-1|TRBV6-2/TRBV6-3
CASRTGPHPFF
TGTGCCAGCCGAACGGGGCCACACCCTTTCTTC
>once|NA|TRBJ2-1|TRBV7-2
CASSSRLSLGHEQFF
TGTGCCAGCAGCTCCCGACTCTCCCTGGGCCATGAGCAGTTCTTC
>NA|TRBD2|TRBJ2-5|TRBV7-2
CASSLRFRLAGQETQYF
TGTGCCAGCAGCTTAAGATTCAGACTAGCGGGACAAGAGACCCAGTACTTC
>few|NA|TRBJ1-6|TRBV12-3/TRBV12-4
CASRIMRQASNSPLHF
TGTGCCAGCAGGATCATGCGACAGGCCTCTAATTCACCCCTCCACTTT
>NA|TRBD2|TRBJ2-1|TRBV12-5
CGSGTNNEQFF
TGTGGGTCGGGGACTAACAATGAGCAGTTCTTC
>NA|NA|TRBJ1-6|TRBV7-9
CASSLKTTRIPLHF
TGTGCCAGCAGCTTAAAGACGACGAGGATCCCCCTCCACTTT
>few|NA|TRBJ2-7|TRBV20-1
CSALGGGSSYEQYF
TGCAGTGCTCTTGGCGGGGGCTCCTCCTACGAGCAGTACTTC
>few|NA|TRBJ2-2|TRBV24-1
CATSDLQTTGELFF
TGTGCCACCAGTGATTTACAGACCACCGGGGAGCTGTTTTTT
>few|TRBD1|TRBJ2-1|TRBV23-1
CASSPGRDRGGPNNEQFF
TGCGCCAGCAGTCCTGGCCGAGACAGGGGAGGCCCGAACAATGAGCAGTTCTTC
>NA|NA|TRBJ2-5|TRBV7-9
CASSLVGAGNQETQYF
TGTGCCAGCAGCTTAGTCGGGGCAGGGAACCAAGAGACCCAGTACTTC
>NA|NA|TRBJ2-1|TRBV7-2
CASGARSSYNEQFF
TGTGCCAGCGGAGCCAGGAGCTCCTACAATGAGCAGTTCTTC
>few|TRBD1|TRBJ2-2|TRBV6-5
CASSSPDRGTGELFF
TGTGCCAGCAGTTCCCCCGACAGGGGCACCGGGGAGCTGTTTTTT
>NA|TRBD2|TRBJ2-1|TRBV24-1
CATSDVGLAGDNEQFF
TGTGCCACCAGTGATGTGGGACTAGCTGGGGACAATGAGCAGTTCTTC
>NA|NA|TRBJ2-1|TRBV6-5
CASSYSSLGMKFF
TGTGCCAGCAGTTACTCTTCTTTGGGGATGAAGTTCTTC
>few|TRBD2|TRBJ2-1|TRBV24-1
CATYDRGGNEQFF
TGTGCCACCTATGACCGGGGGGGCAATGAGCAGTTCTTC
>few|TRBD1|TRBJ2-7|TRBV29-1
CSVRQGRQEQYF
TGCAGCGTTCGACAGGGTAGACAGGAGCAGTACTTC
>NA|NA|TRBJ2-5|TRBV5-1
CASGQGGGTQYF
TGCGCCAGCGGTCAGGGTGGCGGGACCCAGTACTTC
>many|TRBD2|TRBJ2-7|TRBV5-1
CASSLEGGGIHYEQYF
TGCGCCAGCAGCTTGGAGGGCGGGGGAATCCACTACGAGCAGTACTTC
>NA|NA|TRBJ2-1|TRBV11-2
CASSPGPSGPEGEQFF
TGTGCCAGCAGCCCGGGCCCCTCTGGACCAGAGGGTGAGCAGTTCTTC
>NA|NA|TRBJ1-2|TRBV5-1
CASSFTGVYGYTF
TGCGCCAGCAGCTTCACAGGCGTCTATGGCTACACCTTC
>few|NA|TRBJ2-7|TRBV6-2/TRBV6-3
CASSYGQFSYEQYF
TGTGCCAGCAGTTACGGACAGTTTAGCTACGAGCAGTACTTC
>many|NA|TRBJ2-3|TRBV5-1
CATKGGSGGDTQYF
TGCGCCACAAAAGGCGGTTCCGGGGGAGATACGCAGTATTTT
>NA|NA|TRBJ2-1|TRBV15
CATSKAVLYEQFF
TGTGCCACCAGCAAAGCCGTCCTCTATGAGCAGTTCTTC
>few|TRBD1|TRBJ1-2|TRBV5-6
CASSLTDRVIPYGYTF
TGTGCCAGCAGCTTGACGGACAGGGTAATTCCCTATGGCTACACCTTC
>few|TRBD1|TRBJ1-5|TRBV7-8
CASSPDRGQRHSNQPQHF
TGTGCCAGCAGCCCTGACAGGGGGCAGCGACATAGCAATCAGCCCCAGCATTTT
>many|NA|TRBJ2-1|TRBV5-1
CASSLGASSYNEQFF
TGTGCCAGCAGCTTGGGAGCTTCCTCCTACAATGAGCAGTTCTTC
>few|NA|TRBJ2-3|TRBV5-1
CASSQRHRGTDTQYF
TGCGCCAGCAGCCAGAGGCATAGGGGTACAGATACGCAGTATTTT
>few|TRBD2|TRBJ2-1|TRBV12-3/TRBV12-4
CASSLPGLAESGEQFF
TGTGCCAGCAGCCTACCCGGACTAGCCGAATCTGGTGAGCAGTTCTTC
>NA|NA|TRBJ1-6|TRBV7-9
CASSPVGTPSNSPLHF
TGTGCCAGCAGCCCGGTCGGTACACCTTCTAATTCACCCCTCCACTTT
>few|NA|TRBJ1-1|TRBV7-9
CASSLPLTDEAFF
TGTGCCAGCAGCTTACCACTAACTGATGAAGCTTTCTTT